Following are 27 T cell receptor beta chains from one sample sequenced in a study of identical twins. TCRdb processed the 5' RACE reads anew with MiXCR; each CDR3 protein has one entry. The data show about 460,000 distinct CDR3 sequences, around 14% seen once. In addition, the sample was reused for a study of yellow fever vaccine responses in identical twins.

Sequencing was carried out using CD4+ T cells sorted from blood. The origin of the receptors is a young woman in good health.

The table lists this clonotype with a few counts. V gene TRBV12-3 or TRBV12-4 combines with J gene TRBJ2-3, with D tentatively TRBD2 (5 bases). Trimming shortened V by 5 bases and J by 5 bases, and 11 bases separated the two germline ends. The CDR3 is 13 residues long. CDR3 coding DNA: TGTGCCAGCAGTCCCCGGGATAAAGATACGCAGTATTTT. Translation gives CASSPRDKDTQYF.

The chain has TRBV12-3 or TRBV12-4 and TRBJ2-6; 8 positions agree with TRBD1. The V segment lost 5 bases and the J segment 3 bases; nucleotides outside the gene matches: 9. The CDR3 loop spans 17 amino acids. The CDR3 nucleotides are TGTGCCAGCAGTACCCGGACAGGGAACTTTGGGGCCAACGTCCTGACTTTC. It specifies CASSTRTGNFGANVLTF.

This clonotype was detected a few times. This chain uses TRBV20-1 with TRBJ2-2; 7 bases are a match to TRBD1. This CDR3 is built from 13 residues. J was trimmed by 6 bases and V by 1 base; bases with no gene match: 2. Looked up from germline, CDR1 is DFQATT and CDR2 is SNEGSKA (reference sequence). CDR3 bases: TGCAGTGCTAGAGGGGACAGAGCCGGGGAGCTGTTTTTT. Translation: CSARGDRAGELFF.

The CDR3 nucleotides are TGCGCCAGCAGCTACACAGGGGCGAACACCGGGGAGCTGTTTTTT. Amino acids: CASSYTGANTGELFF. The V gene is TRBV5-1, the J gene TRBJ2-2, with 7 bases lining up with TRBD1. V shed 3 bases and J 0 bases; nucleotides not matched to a gene: 2. The CDR3 is 15 amino acids. Per germline, CDR1 SGHRS and CDR2 YFSETQ.

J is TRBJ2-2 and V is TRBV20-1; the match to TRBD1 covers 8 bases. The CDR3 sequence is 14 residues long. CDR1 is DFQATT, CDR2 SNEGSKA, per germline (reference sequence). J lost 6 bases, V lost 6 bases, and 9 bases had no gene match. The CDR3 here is CSATGTGDPGELFF. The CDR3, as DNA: TGCAGTGCGACCGGGACAGGCGACCCCGGGGAGCTGTTTTTT.

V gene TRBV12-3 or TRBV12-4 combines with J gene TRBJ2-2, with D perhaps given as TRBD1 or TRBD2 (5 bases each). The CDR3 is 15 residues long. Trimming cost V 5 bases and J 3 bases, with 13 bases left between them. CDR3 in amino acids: CASSPSGRDTGELFF. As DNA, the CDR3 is TGTGCCAGCAGTCCCTCGGGACGGGACACCGGGGAGCTGTTTTTT.

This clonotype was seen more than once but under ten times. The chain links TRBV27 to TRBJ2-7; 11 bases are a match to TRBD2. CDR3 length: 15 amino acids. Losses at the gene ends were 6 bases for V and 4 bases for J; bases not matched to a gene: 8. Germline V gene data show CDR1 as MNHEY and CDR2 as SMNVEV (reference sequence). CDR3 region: CASSPGLAGGYEQYF. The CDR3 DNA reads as TGTGCCAGCAGCCCCGGACTAGCGGGTGGGTACGAGCAGTACTTC.

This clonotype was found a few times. As DNA, the CDR3 is TGTGCCAGCAGCCTACGACTAGCGGGCCCTGGGGATACGCAGTATTTT. It is translated as CASSLRLAGPGDTQYF. The chain combines TRBV5-8 with TRBJ2-3; 10 positions agree with TRBD2. This CDR3 contains 16 residues. V shed 4 bases, J shed 6 bases, and the junction held 11 bases outside the gene matches. Germline V lookup: CDR1 SGHTS, CDR2 YDEGEE.

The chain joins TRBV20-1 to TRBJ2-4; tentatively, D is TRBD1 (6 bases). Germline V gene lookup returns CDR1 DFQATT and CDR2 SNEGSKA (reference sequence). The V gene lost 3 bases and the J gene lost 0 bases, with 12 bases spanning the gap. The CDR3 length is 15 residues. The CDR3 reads CSASVTGRAKNIQYF. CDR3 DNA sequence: TGCAGTGCTAGCGTTACAGGGCGAGCCAAAAACATTCAGTACTTC.

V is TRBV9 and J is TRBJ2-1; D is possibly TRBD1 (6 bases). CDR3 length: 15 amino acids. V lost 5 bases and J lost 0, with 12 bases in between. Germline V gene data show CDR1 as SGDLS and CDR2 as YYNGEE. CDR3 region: CASSMTGLSYNEQFF. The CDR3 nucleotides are TGTGCCAGCAGTATGACAGGTCTCTCCTACAATGAGCAGTTCTTC. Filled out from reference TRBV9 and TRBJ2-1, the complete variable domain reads DSGVTQTPKHLITATGQRVTLRCSPRSGDLSVYWYQQSLDQGLQFLIQYYNGEERAKGNILERFSAQQFPDLHSELNLSSLELGDSALYFCASSMTGLSYNEQFFGPGTRLTVL.

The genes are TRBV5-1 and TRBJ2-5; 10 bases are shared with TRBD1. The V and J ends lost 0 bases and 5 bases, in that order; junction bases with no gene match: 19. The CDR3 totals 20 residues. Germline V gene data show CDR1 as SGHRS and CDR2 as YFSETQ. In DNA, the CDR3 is TGCGCCAGCAGCTTGGTTTCGTCTGGCAGACAGGGGGCGGAGAGGGAGACCCAGTACTTC. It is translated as CASSLVSSGRQGAERETQYF.

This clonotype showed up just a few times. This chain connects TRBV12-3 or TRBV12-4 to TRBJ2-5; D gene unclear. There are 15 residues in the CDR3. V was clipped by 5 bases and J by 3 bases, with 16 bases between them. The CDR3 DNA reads TGTGCCAGCAGTAAAATTTACCCGCCTGAAGAGACCCAGTACTTC. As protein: CASSKIYPPEETQYF.

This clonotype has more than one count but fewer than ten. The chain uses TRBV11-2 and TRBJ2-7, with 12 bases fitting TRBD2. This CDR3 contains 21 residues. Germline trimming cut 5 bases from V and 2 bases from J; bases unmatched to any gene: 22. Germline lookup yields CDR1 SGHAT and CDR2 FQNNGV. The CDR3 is CASSPRASGGATSFIPYEQYF. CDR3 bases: TGTGCCAGCAGCCCAAGGGCTAGCGGGGGGGCCACTAGCTTTATTCCCTACGAGCAGTACTTC.

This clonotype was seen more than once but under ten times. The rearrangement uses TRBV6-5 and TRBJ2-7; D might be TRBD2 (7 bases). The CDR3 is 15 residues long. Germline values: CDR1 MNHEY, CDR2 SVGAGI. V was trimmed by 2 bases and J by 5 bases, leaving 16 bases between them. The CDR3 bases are TGTGCCAGCAGTTACGGGGGGGCGAACCGCCACGAGCAGTACTTC. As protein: CASSYGGANRHEQYF.

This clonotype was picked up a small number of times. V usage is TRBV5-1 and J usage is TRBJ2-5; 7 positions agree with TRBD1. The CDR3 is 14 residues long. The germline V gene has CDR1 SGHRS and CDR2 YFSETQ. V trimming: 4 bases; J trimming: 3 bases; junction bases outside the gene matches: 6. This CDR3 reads CASSLQGREETQYF. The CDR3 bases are TGCGCCAGCAGCCTACAGGGGCGGGAAGAGACCCAGTACTTC.

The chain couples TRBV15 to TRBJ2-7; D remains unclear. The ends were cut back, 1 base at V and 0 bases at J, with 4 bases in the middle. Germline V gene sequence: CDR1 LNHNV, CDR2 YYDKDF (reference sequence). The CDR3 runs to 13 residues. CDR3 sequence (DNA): TGTGCCACCAGCAGAGGGTACTCCTACGAGCAGTACTTC. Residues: CATSRGYSYEQYF.

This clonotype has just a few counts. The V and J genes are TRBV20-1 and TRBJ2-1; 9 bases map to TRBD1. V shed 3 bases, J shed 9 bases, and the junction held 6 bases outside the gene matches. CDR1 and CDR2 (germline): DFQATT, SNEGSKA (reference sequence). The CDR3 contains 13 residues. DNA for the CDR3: TGCAGTGCTAGTGGGACAGGGCCGGTTGAGCAGTTCTTC. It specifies CSASGTGPVEQFF.

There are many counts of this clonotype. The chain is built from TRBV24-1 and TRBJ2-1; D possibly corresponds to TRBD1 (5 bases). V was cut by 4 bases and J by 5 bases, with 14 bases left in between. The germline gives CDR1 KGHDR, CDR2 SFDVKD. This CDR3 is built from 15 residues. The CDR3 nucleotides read TGTGCCACCAGTGACCCTAGACAGACAAACAATGAGCAGTTCTTC. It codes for CATSDPRQTNNEQFF.

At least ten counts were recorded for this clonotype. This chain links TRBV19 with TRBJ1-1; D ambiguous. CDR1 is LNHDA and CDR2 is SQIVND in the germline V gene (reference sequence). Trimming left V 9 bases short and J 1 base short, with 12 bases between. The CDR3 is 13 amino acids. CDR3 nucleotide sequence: TGTGCCAGCTATAGGACTCCGAACACTGAAGCTTTCTTT. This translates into CASYRTPNTEAFF.

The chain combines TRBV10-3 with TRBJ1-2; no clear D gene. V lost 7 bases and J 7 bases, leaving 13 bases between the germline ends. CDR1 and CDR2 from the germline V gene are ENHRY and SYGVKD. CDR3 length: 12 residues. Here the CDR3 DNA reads TGTGCCATCAAGTCCGAGGGCGGTGGCTACACCTTC. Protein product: CAIKSEGGGYTF.

CDR3 amino acids: CASSFGTGGLNTEAFF. DNA of the CDR3: TGTGCCAGCAGTTTTGGGACAGGGGGGTTGAACACTGAAGCTTTCTTT. V and J are TRBV12-3 or TRBV12-4 and TRBJ1-1; the match to TRBD1 covers 11 bases. CDR3 length: 16 residues. With 3 bases clipped from V and 0 bases from J, the junction kept 3 bases outside the gene matches.

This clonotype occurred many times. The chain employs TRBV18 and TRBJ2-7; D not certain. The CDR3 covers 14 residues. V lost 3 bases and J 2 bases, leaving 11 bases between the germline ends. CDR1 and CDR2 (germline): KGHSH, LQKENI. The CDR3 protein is CASSPGSSAYEQYF. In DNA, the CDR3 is TGTGCCAGCTCACCTGGTTCGTCGGCCTACGAGCAGTACTTC.

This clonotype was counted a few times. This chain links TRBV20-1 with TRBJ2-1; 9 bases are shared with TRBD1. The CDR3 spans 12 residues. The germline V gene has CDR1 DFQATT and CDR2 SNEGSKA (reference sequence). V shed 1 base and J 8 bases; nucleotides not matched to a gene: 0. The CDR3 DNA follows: TGCAGTGCTAGAGGGACAGGGGATGAGCAGTTCTTC. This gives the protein CSARGTGDEQFF.

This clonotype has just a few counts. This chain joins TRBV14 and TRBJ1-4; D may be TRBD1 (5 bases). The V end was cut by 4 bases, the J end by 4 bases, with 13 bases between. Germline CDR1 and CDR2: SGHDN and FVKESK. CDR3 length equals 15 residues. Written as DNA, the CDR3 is TGTGCCAGCAGCCGCGGGGACCGATTTAATGAAAAACTGTTTTTT. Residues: CASSRGDRFNEKLFF.

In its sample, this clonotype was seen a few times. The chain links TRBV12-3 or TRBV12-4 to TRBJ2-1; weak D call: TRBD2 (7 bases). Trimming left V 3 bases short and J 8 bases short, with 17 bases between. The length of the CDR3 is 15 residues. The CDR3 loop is CASSFSGGSVYEQFF. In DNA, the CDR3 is TGTGCCAGCAGTTTTTCGGGGGGCTCTGTTTATGAGCAGTTCTTC.

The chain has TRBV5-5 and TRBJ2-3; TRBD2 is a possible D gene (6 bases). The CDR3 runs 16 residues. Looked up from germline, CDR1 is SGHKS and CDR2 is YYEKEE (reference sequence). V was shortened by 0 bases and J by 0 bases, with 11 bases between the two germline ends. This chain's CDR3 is CASSLAIADSTDTQYF. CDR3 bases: TGTGCCAGCAGCTTGGCCATAGCGGATAGCACAGATACGCAGTATTTT.

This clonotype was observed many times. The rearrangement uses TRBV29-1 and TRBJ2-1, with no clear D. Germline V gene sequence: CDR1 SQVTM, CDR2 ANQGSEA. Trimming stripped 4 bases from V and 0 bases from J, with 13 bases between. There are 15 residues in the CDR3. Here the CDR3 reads CSVGSNSFSYNEQFF. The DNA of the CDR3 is TGCAGCGTTGGAAGCAATTCCTTCTCCTACAATGAGCAGTTCTTC.